What follows is one T cell receptor beta chain and its context. What it binds is not known. The data were taken from a study of cytomegalovirus exposure and HLA in healthy donors. Vbeta (60) and Jbeta (13) primers were used in the PCR. TCRdb's copy holds only in-frame clones and misses some; the assay was immunoSEQ multiplex PCR. The table shows more than 110,000 clones, with roughly 80% occurring only once. Overall study findings and caveats: Three chains linked to CMV were shown in vitro to be specific for CMV antigens. Later analysis showed most CMV-associated TCR beta chains appearing HLA-restricted.

Between the trimmed V and J ends, which lost 4 bases and 6 bases, there was a span of 14 bases. The CDR3 extends over 13 amino acids. Germline CDR1 reads SGHRS; CDR2 reads YFSETQ. This chain uses TRBV5-1 with TRBJ2-7, with D possibly TRBD1 on 5 matching bases. Specimen: PBMCs. This clonotype originated in a man aged 40-50 years in good health and CMV-seropositive. The CDR3 protein is CASSPGPAPEQYF. DNA for the CDR3: TGCGCCAGCAGCCCAGGGCCAGCCCCCGAGCAGTACTTC.